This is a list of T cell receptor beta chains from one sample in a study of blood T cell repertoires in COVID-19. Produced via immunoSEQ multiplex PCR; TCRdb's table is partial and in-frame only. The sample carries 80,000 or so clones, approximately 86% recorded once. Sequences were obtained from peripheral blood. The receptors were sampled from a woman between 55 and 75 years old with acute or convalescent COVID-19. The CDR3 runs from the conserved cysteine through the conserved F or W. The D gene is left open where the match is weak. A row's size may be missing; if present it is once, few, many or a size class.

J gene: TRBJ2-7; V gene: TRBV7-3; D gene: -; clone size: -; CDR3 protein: CASSLRGGKGDEQYF; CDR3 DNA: TGTGCCAGCAGCTTAAGAGGCGGGAAGGGCGACGAGCAGTACTTC
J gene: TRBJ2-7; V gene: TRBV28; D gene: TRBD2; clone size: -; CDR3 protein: CASSSRDSGRPPYEQYF; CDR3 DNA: TGTGCCAGCAGTTCCCGGGATAGCGGGAGACCCCCCTACGAGCAGTACTTC
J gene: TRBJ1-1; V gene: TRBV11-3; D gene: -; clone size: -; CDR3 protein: CASSPRGDTEAFF; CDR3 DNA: TGTGCCAGCAGCCCTCGGGGGGACACTGAAGCTTTCTTT
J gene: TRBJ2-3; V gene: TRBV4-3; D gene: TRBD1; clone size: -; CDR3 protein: CASSQDIPGTASTDTQYF; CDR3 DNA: TGCGCCAGCAGCCAAGATATACCGGGGACAGCTAGCACAGATACGCAGTATTTT
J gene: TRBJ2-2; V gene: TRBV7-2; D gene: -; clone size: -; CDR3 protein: CASSLFIGELFF; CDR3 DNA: TGTGCCAGCAGCTTATTTATCGGGGAGCTGTTTTTT
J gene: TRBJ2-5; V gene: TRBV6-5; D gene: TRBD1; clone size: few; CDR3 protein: CASSKRMTGIETQYF; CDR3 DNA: TGTGCCAGCAGCAAAAGAATGACAGGGATAGAGACCCAGTACTTC
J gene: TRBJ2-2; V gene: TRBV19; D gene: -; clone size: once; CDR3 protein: CASGTQQNTGELFF; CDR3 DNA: TGTGCCAGTGGGACACAGCAGAACACCGGGGAGCTGTTTTTT
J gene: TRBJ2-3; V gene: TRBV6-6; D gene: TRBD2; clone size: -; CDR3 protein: CASSWASGGTDTQYF; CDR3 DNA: TGTGCCAGCAGTTGGGCTAGCGGCGGCACAGATACGCAGTATTTT
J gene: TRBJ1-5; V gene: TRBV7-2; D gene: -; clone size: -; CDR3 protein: CASSLGGGGTWQPQHF; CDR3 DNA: TGTGCCAGCAGCTTAGGGGGGGGAGGGACGTGGCAGCCCCAGCATTTT
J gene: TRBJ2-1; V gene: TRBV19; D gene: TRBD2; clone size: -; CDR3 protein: CASKSGRAAYNEQFF; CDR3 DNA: TGTGCCAGTAAGAGCGGGAGGGCCGCTTACAATGAGCAGTTCTTC
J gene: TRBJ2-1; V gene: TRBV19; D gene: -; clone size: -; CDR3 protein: CASTHQGGPNEQFF; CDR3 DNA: TGTGCCAGTACCCACCAAGGGGGTCCCAATGAGCAGTTCTTC